This T cell receptor (beta chain) was recovered during a study of OX40 agonist ivuxolimab in advanced cancers. On the study more broadly: Administration of intravenous ivuxolimab to patients occurred every 2 weeks at 0.01 to 10 mg/kg.

The V gene's germline CDR1 is SGHDT and CDR2 YYEEEE. This CDR3 region has 11 residues. Trimming shortened V by 0 bases and J by 7 bases, and 4 bases separated the two germline ends. Produced via immunoSEQ multiplex PCR; TCRdb's table is partial and in-frame only. The sample contains about 66,000 clones, about nine tenths of which appear only once. The clonotype originates from an adult with an advanced solid tumor such as melanoma, head and neck, liver or kidney cancer. Here the sequenced sample was CD4+ or CD8+ T cells sorted from blood, taken in a trial of the OX40 agonist ivuxolimab. This rearrangement joins TRBV5-6 to TRBJ1-2; D is uncertain. The chain's CDR3 is CASSLGFGYTF. In DNA form, the CDR3 reads TGTGCCAGCAGCTTGGGGTTTGGCTACACCTTC.